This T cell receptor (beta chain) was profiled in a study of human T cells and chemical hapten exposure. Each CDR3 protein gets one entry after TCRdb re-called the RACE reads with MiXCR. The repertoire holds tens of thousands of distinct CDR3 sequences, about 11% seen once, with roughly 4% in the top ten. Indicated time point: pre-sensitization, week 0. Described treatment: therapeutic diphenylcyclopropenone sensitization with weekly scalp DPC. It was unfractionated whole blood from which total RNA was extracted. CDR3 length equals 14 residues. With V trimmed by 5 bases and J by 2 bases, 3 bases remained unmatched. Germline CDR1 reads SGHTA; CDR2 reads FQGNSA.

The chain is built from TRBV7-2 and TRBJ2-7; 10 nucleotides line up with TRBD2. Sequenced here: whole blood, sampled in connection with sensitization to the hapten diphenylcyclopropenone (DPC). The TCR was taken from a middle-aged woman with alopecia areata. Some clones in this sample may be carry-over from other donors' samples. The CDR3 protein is CASSPLAGTYEQYF. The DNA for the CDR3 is TGTGCCAGCAGCCCACTAGCGGGGACCTACGAGCAGTACTTC.